This TCR beta chain is drawn from a study of shared clonotypes between healthy human individuals. Sorted-subset replicate PCRs used around 200 ng DNA, approximately 33,000 T cell genomes. Generated by immunoSEQ multiplex PCR, the TCRdb table keeps only in-frame clones and is missing some. This table has hundreds of thousands of clones, around 96% appearing once. Only CD45RO-negative cells positively selected for CCR7 counted as naive CD8 cells, so terminally differentiated effector memory CD45RA+ cells were excluded. The donor cohort consisted entirely of Caucasian adults residing in Nashville, Tennessee. Remarks on this clone: Its matching antigen is unknown.

Points from the study as a whole: Sharing across four donors was highest in naive CD4 (around 5%) and lowest in memory CD8 (approximately 0.4%).

Sequencing was done on a sample of naive CD8+ T cells sorted from blood. This receptor was taken from a woman under 40 in good health.

This CDR3 is CASSTAPYEQYF. CDR3 DNA: TGTGCCAGCAGCACGGCCCCCTACGAGCAGTACTTC. The chain uses TRBV7-9 and TRBJ2-7; D not resolved. This CDR3 spans 12 amino acids. V was pared by 5 bases and J by 2 bases, with 7 bases between. Germline V CDR1 and CDR2: SEHNR, FQNEAQ (reference sequence).